These 30 T cell receptor beta chains originate from one sample sequenced in a study of blood T cell repertoires in COVID-19 (dated by TCRdb to about 2020). Library preparation was by the immunoSEQ multiplex PCR assay. TCRdb retrieved this table from immuneACCESS and kept in-frame rearrangements only. Not all clones are present; in checked studies, unresolved V genes account for under half, and no reason is known for the remainder. The sample contains 310,000 or so clones, 87% of them found a single time. Together, the top ten hold 1% of the sample. Sequencing was performed on peripheral blood. The receptors shown here come from a man aged 45 to 65 with active or convalescent COVID-19.

About this clone itself: This CDR3 is also generated by other DNA sequences in the sample. The J gene is TRBJ2-3, the V gene TRBV18; 10 nucleotides align to TRBD2. Germline V CDR1 and CDR2: KGHSH, LQKENI. J lost 1 base, V lost 3 bases, and 1 base had no gene match. The CDR3 totals 15 residues. CDR3 DNA sequence: TGTGCCAGCTCACCCGGACTAGCGGGCACAGATACGCAGTATTTT. Translated, it gives CASSPGLAGTDTQYF.

This sequence joins TRBV11-2 and TRBJ2-3; D is undetermined. CDR3 length equals 14 residues. Germline-derived CDR1 and CDR2 are SGHAT and FQNNGV. Trimming removed 0 bases from V and 0 bases from J, with 4 bases in between. Here the CDR3 reads CASSLDPSTDTQYF. The CDR3 region has the DNA TGTGCCAGCAGCTTAGACCCTAGCACAGATACGCAGTATTTT. Full variable domain (remainder filled in from reference TRBV11-2 and TRBJ2-3): EAGVAQSPRYKIIEKRQSVAFWCNPISGHATLYWYQQILGQGPKLLIQFQNNGVVDDSQLPKDRFSAERLKGVDSTLKIQPAKLEDSAVYLCASSLDPSTDTQYFGPGTRLTVL.

This clone came up once. This chain joins TRBV19 and TRBJ1-6; maybe TRBD1 (5 bases). Germline loops: CDR1 LNHDA, CDR2 SQIVND (reference sequence). The CDR3 extends over 14 amino acids. Trimming cost V 6 bases and J 9 bases, with 15 bases left between them. CDR3 sequence: CASSPTVYLSPLHF. CDR3 nucleotide sequence: TGTGCCAGTAGCCCGACAGTCTACCTTTCACCCCTCCACTTT.

V is TRBV7-2 and J is TRBJ2-5; 7 bases fit TRBD2. The CDR3 extends over 15 amino acids. Germline V gives CDR1 SGHTA, CDR2 FQGNSA. V dropped 5 bases and J dropped 3; count of bases not matched to a gene: 9. This CDR3 reads CASSPPAGFEETQYF. In nucleotides, the CDR3 is TGTGCCAGCAGCCCCCCAGCGGGGTTCGAAGAGACCCAGTACTTC.

The chain is built from TRBV10-3 and TRBJ2-2; 10 bases map to TRBD1. The germline V gene encodes CDR1 ENHRY and CDR2 SYGVKD. V lost 7 bases and J lost 5; bases outside the gene matches: 10. The CDR3 is 16 amino acids. For the CDR3, the DNA is TGTGCCATCACTGCAAAGGACAGGGGGAATACCGGGGAGCTGTTTTTT. Translating it yields CAITAKDRGNTGELFF.

The rearrangement uses TRBV19 and TRBJ1-1, with D maybe TRBD1 (6 bases). Germline values: CDR1 LNHDA, CDR2 SQIVND (reference sequence). The CDR3 is made up of 14 amino acids. Trimming took off 6 bases at V and 0 bases at J, with 11 bases between the two ends. CDR3 nucleotide sequence: TGTGCCAGTAGCGTAGGACAGATGAACACTGAAGCTTTCTTT. Its translation: CASSVGQMNTEAFF.

V gene TRBV19 combines with J gene TRBJ1-1; 7 bases fit TRBD1. The CDR3 is 14 amino acids. The trim removed 3 bases at V and 0 bases at J, leaving 1 base unmatched. From germline, CDR1 is LNHDA and CDR2 SQIVND (reference sequence). The chain's CDR3 is CASSMGQMNTEAFF. The CDR3 region has the DNA TGTGCCAGTAGTATGGGACAGATGAACACTGAAGCTTTCTTT. The full variable domain, in which reference TRBV19 and TRBJ1-1 provide the parts outside the CDR3, is DGGITQSPKYLFRKEGQNVTLSCEQNLNHDAMYWYRQDPGQGLRLIYYSQIVNDFQKGDIAEGYSVSREKKESFPLTVTSAQKNPTAFYLCASSMGQMNTEAFFGQGTRLTVV.

The chain combines TRBV29-1 with TRBJ1-1; D gene unclear. Germline CDR1 reads SQVTM; CDR2 reads ANQGSEA. The CDR3 loop spans 13 amino acids. Trimming pared 4 bases from V and 3 bases from J, leaving 12 bases between. CDR3 sequence (DNA): TGCAGCGTTGCACTCCGGTCGGACACTGAAGCTTTCTTT. The encoded protein is CSVALRSDTEAFF. Combining the CDR3 with reference TRBV29-1 and TRBJ1-1 gives the whole variable domain SAVISQKPSRDICQRGTSLTIQCQVDSQVTMMFWYRQQPGQSLTLIATANQGSEATYESGFVIDKFPISRPNLTFSTLTVSNMSPEDSSIYLCSVALRSDTEAFFGQGTRLTVV.

The chain employs TRBV11-2 and TRBJ2-3; 11 bases are a match to TRBD1. Losses at the gene ends were 3 bases for V and 3 bases for J; bases not matched to a gene: 8. Germline CDR1 is SGHAT and CDR2 is FQNNGV. The CDR3 extends over 17 amino acids. This chain's CDR3 is CASSFPAGTGGTDTQYF. The CDR3 coding sequence is TGTGCCAGCAGCTTCCCGGCCGGGACAGGGGGTACAGATACGCAGTATTTT.

This chain links TRBV18 with TRBJ1-3; D gene uncertain. In germline, CDR1 is KGHSH, CDR2 LQKENI. The CDR3 length is 15 residues. The ends were cut back, 0 bases at V and 0 bases at J, with 6 bases in the middle. For the CDR3, the DNA is TGTGCCAGCTCACCACCGCACAGCTCTGGAAACACCATATATTTT. It yields the protein CASSPPHSSGNTIYF.

In regard to this clone: The sample holds other DNA sequences that translate to the same CDR3. V usage is TRBV5-1 and J usage is TRBJ2-3, with TRBD1 as a possible D gene (5 bases). This CDR3 has 14 amino acids. Germline assignment: CDR1 SGHRS and CDR2 YFSETQ. V was trimmed by 4 bases and J by 2 bases, leaving 11 bases between them. Here the CDR3 reads CASSPDRITDTQYF. The DNA for the CDR3 is TGCGCCAGCAGCCCCGACAGAATCACAGATACGCAGTATTTT.

The rearrangement joins TRBV19 to TRBJ1-4; 7 bases fit TRBD1. The germline V gene has CDR1 LNHDA and CDR2 SQIVND (reference sequence). CDR3 size: 16 residues. With V trimmed by 6 bases and J by 5 bases, 12 bases remained unmatched. CDR3 nucleotide sequence: TGTGCCAGTAGGTTCCGGGACAGCGCCTTAAATGAAAAACTGTTTTTT. Translation: CASRFRDSALNEKLFF.

The chain carries TRBV27 and TRBJ2-3, with 7 bases lining up with TRBD1. The CDR3 consists of 15 residues. Germline V gene sequence: CDR1 MNHEY, CDR2 SMNVEV (reference sequence). J was trimmed by 2 bases and V by 6 bases; bases with no gene match: 8. The CDR3: CASRIFTGATDTQYF. For the CDR3, the DNA is TGTGCCAGCAGGATATTTACAGGGGCCACAGATACGCAGTATTTT.

This clone was counted between two and nine times. V and J are TRBV28 and TRBJ1-6; 7 bases map to TRBD1. Germline CDR1 reads MDHEN; CDR2 reads SYDVKM. The CDR3 covers 15 residues. V lost 5 bases, J lost 6 bases, and 7 bases stayed unmatched. CDR3 region: CASSTGVWANSPLHF. CDR3 bases: TGTGCCAGCAGTACAGGGGTGTGGGCTAATTCACCCCTCCACTTT.

The chain is built from TRBV5-1 and TRBJ2-1, with TRBD1 identical over 7 bases. Germline lookup yields CDR1 SGHRS and CDR2 YFSETQ. The CDR3 is made up of 16 amino acids. With V trimmed by 0 bases and J by 0 bases, 3 bases remained unmatched. The CDR3 DNA follows: TGCGCCAGCAGCTTGGCGACAGGGAGCTCCTACAATGAGCAGTTCTTC. This encodes CASSLATGSSYNEQFF.

The chain joins TRBV30 to TRBJ2-7; the D gene is possibly TRBD2 (6 bases). Trimming cost V 0 bases and J 8 bases, with 14 bases left between them. The CDR3 consists of 13 residues. Looked up from germline, CDR1 is GTSNPN and CDR2 is SVGIG (reference sequence). CDR3 loop: CAWSVKLGGKQYF. The CDR3 DNA reads as TGTGCCTGGAGTGTGAAGTTAGGAGGGAAGCAGTACTTC. Drawing the rest from reference TRBV30 and TRBJ2-7, the complete variable domain is SQTIHQWPATLVQPVGSPLSLECTVEGTSNPNLYWYRQAAGRGLQLLFYSVGIGQISSEVPQNLSASRPQDRQFILSSKKLLLSDSGFYLCAWSVKLGGKQYFGPGTRLTVT.

The V call is TRBV7-2, the J call TRBJ1-1, with TRBD1 identical over 12 bases. Germline V gene sequence: CDR1 SGHTA, CDR2 FQGNSA. Trimming cost V 5 bases and J 9 bases; bases outside gene matches: 4. This CDR3 contains 13 residues. The chain's CDR3 is CASSPRDRGQAFF. The DNA of the CDR3 is TGTGCCAGCAGCCCCCGGGACAGGGGGCAAGCTTTCTTT. Based on the CDR3 plus reference TRBV7-2 and TRBJ1-1, the full variable domain is GAGVSQSPSNKVTEKGKDVELRCDPISGHTALYWYRQSLGQGLEFLIYFQGNSAPDKSGLPSDRFSAERTGGSVSTLTIQRTQQEDSAVYLCASSPRDRGQAFFGQGTRLTVV.

V gene TRBV18 combines with J gene TRBJ1-5; D is possibly TRBD1 (6 bases). V was cut by 3 bases and J by 1 base, with 13 bases left in between. The germline V gene encodes CDR1 KGHSH and CDR2 LQKENI. CDR3 size: 16 residues. CDR3 in amino acids: CASSPPGQSSNQPQHF. In DNA, the CDR3 is TGTGCCAGCTCACCCCCCGGACAGTCAAGCAATCAGCCCCAGCATTTT.

The chain employs TRBV18 and TRBJ1-1; TRBD1 aligns across 7 bases. Germline V CDR1 and CDR2: KGHSH, LQKENI. CDR3 length: 16 amino acids. Trimming at V came to 5 bases and at J to 0 bases, leaving 9 bases not matched to a gene. CDR3 sequence reads: CASSETGFVMNTEAFF. Written as DNA, the CDR3 is TGTGCCAGCTCAGAGACAGGGTTTGTCATGAACACTGAAGCTTTCTTT.

The chain employs TRBV1 and TRBJ1-2; no check of the table's D call, TRBD1, against the DNA was made. TRBV1 represents a pseudogene. There are 18 residues in the CDR3. The DNA of the CDR3 is TGCACCAGCAGCCAAGACTATATCCACACAGCCAAGATCTATGGCTACACCTTC. It is translated as CTSSQDYIHTAKIYGYTF.

Remarks on this clone: Different DNA sequences within this sample yield the same CDR3. V and J are TRBV28 and TRBJ1-6; D gene unclear. The germline gives CDR1 MDHEN, CDR2 SYDVKM. Trimming took 8 bases from V and 4 from J, leaving 12 bases between them. The CDR3 has 14 residues. As DNA, the CDR3 is TGTGCCAGCCGCCGAACGGGTTATAATTCACCCCTCCACTTT. As protein: CASRRTGYNSPLHF.

The chain has TRBV4-1 and TRBJ2-2, with 7 bases matching TRBD2. The CDR3 is made up of 18 amino acids. J gave up 1 base and V 4 bases, and 12 bases lay outside the gene matches. CDR1 and CDR2 (germline): MGHRA, YSYEKL. CDR3 protein: CASSRRRAGNGNTGELFF. The CDR3 bases are TGCGCCAGCAGCCGGCGACGAGCGGGAAATGGGAACACCGGGGAGCTGTTTTTT.

The V call is TRBV25-1, the J call TRBJ2-7; tentatively, D is TRBD2 (6 bases). CDR3 length: 12 amino acids. V lost 8 bases and J 2 bases, leaving 10 bases between the germline ends. CDR1 MGHDK and CDR2 SYGVNS come from the germline V gene. CDR3 DNA sequence: TGTGCCAGCGGGGGGAATACCTACGAGCAGTACTTC. Encoded protein: CASGGNTYEQYF.

The rearrangement joins TRBV6-2 or TRBV6-3 to TRBJ1-5; the D gene is possibly TRBD1 (5 bases). The length of the CDR3 is 17 residues. Trimming stripped 3 bases from V and 4 bases from J, with 19 bases between. Germline V CDR1 and CDR2: MNHEY, SVGEGT. Here the CDR3 DNA reads TGTGCCAGCAGTTATAACCCCGCTTACAGGCGGAATCAGCCCCAGCATTTT. As protein: CASSYNPAYRRNQPQHF.

J is TRBJ1-6 and V is TRBV6-2 or TRBV6-3; D is undetermined. Germline V gives CDR1 MNHEY, CDR2 SVGEGT. Trimming pared 4 bases from V and 0 bases from J, leaving 4 bases between. The CDR3 extends over 14 amino acids. The CDR3 nucleotides are TGTGCCAGCAGTTCGAGCTCCTATAATTCACCCCTCCACTTT. It is translated as CASSSSSYNSPLHF.

This rearrangement joins TRBV5-8 to TRBJ2-7, with TRBD1 matching over 9 bases. Trimming removed 1 base from V and 0 bases from J; junction bases left unmatched: 2. This CDR3 has 15 amino acids. CDR1 is SGHTS, CDR2 YDEGEE, per germline. DNA for the CDR3: TGTGCCAGCAGCTTGTCGGGACAGGGCTCCTACGAGCAGTACTTC. Translated: CASSLSGQGSYEQYF.

The sample holds a few counts of this clone. The CDR3 coding sequence is TGTGCCAGCAGTCAACAGGGAACTAATGAAAAACTGTTTTTT. Encoded protein: CASSQQGTNEKLFF. The rearrangement uses TRBV28 and TRBJ1-4; D might be TRBD1 (6 bases). This CDR3 is built from 14 residues. Trimming left V 5 bases short and J 1 base short, with 8 bases between. The germline gives CDR1 MDHEN, CDR2 SYDVKM.

The gene calls are TRBV7-3 and TRBJ1-1, with 11 bases matching TRBD1. V gave up 4 bases and J gave up 4 bases; unmatched junction bases: 2. CDR3 length: 14 residues. Germline V lookup: CDR1 SGHTA, CDR2 FQGTGA. Here the CDR3 reads CASSYGTGGTEAFF. CDR3 coding DNA: TGTGCCAGCAGCTACGGGACAGGGGGCACTGAAGCTTTCTTT.

Note on this clone: The sample carries other DNA sequences with the same CDR3. The chain combines TRBV6-5 with TRBJ1-2; TRBD1 agrees at 7 bases. The V segment lost 5 bases and the J segment 8 bases; nucleotides outside the gene matches: 5. This CDR3 comprises 12 residues. Germline V gives CDR1 MNHEY, CDR2 SVGAGI. CDR3 nucleotides: TGTGCCAGCAGTCCCACAGGGGCCGGCTACACCTTC. It translates to CASSPTGAGYTF.

J is TRBJ1-1 and V is TRBV2; no definite D call. The CDR3 covers 13 residues. The V end was cut by 4 bases, the J end by 0 bases, with 6 bases between. The germline V gene encodes CDR1 SNHLY and CDR2 FYNNEI. CDR3 in DNA: TGTGCCAGCAGTGGGCTTATGAACACTGAAGCTTTCTTT. Protein product: CASSGLMNTEAFF.